This T cell receptor beta chain originates from a study of regulatory T cells in long-lasting Graves disease. In germline, CDR1 is MNHNS, CDR2 SASEGT. CDR3 length: 14 residues. Stated time point: persistent/refractory GD, antithyroid drugs over 5 years with positive TRAb. Preparation of the TCR library used RNA extracted from PBMCs. According to the study, TCR beta libraries were built with iRepertoire HTBI primers and CDR3-region Arm-PCR. As originally analysed: Samples jointly harbored roughly 62 TRBV and approximately 15 TRBJ segments. TCRdb ran MiXCR on the multiplex PCR reads and lists one entry per CDR3 protein. What appears here as the V and J calls and clone size reflects TCRdb's work, not the paper's. The sample has 310,000 or so distinct CDR3 sequences; 15% to 20% are singletons.

This TCR was recovered from a female donor with Graves disease. This material consisted of peripheral blood mononuclear cells (PBMCs), taken when the disease was refractory, from a patient treated with antithyroid drugs. This chain uses TRBV6-1 with TRBJ2-5; maybe TRBD2 (6 bases). Gene TRBJ2-1 matches the end of the DNA better, so the J call may be wrong. CDR3 residues: CASSEGGEENEQFF. The CDR3, as DNA: TGTGCCAGCAGTGAAGGGGGGGAGGAGAATGAGCAGTTCTTC.